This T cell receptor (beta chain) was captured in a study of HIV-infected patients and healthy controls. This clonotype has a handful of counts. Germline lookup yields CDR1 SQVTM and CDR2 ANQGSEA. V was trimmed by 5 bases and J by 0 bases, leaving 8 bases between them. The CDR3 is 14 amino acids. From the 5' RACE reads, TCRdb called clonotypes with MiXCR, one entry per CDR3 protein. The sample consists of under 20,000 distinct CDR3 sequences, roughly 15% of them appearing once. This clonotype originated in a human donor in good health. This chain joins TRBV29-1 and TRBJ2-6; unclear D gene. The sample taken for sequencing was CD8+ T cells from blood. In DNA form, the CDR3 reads TGCAGCGTTTTTGACGGCTCTGGGGCCAACGTCCTGACTTTC. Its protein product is CSVFDGSGANVLTF.